This T cell receptor beta chain was recorded in a study of T cell repertoires in cytomegalovirus infection. Turning to the study itself: Recently identified HLA-C-restricted and well-studied HLA-B-restricted CMV epitopes were used. Shared public TCR beta signatures pointed to both CMV infection and a matching HLA type. Whole-study results and caveats: Public TCR beta family frequency separated CMV-and-HLA carriers, including in an independent cohort. HLA-C-restricted, CMV-specific TCR beta clonotypes were dominant ex vivo.

Germline values: CDR1 MGHRA, CDR2 YSYEKL. V lost 4 bases and J 0 bases, leaving 15 bases between the germline ends. This CDR3 has 16 residues. One entry per CDR3 protein, called by TCRdb with MiXCR from the reads. The sample contains hundreds of thousands of distinct CDR3 sequences, roughly a third of which appear only once. This clonotype has a handful of counts. The antigen is not known. Source: cultured PBMCs, taken from culture after CMV antigen stimulation. The receptor was isolated from a human donor in good health (CMV status not recorded). Some clones in this sample may be carry-over from other donors' samples. The rearrangement uses TRBV4-1 and TRBJ1-1, with unresolved D. CDR3 coding DNA: TGCGCCAGCAGCCCACTTGTCCTTGGGGTGAACACTGAAGCTTTCTTT. Its translation: CASSPLVLGVNTEAFF.